The 27 T cell receptor beta chains in this list originate from one sample, sequenced in a study of cytotoxic CD8 clonotypes in ibrutinib-treated CLL (dated by TCRdb to about 2021). Library construction relied on the immunoSEQ multiplex PCR assay. The source is immuneACCESS, and TCRdb retained only in-frame sequences with V and J called. Part of the clones is not carried over; for the studies checked, unresolved V genes explain less than half of this, and the remainder is unexplained. For this sample the table gives about 16,000 clones, of which about two thirds were detected only once. About 18% of the sample is in the top ten clones. The sequencing used PBMCs, collected before ibrutinib treatment. All receptors derive from a human donor with chronic lymphocytic leukemia.

This clone was recorded a few times. The chain has TRBV2 and TRBJ1-1; 9 nucleotides line up with TRBD1. Germline CDR1 and CDR2: SNHLY and FYNNEI. The junction had 3 bases not matched to a gene; V was cut back by 6 bases and J by 4 bases. The CDR3 extends over 13 amino acids. CDR3 sequence reads: CASREDRGTEAFF. DNA for the CDR3: TGTGCCAGCAGAGAGGACAGGGGCACTGAAGCTTTCTTT.

This rearrangement joins TRBV7-8 to TRBJ2-1, with unresolved D. V was trimmed by 5 bases and J by 2 bases, leaving 16 bases between them. Germline CDR1 is SGHVS and CDR2 is FQNEAQ. This CDR3 region has 16 residues. The CDR3 DNA reads as TGTGCCAGCAGCCCCCAGGCGGCGGTCCCCTACAATGAGCAGTTCTTC. Translated, it gives CASSPQAAVPYNEQFF. The whole variable domain, filled in from reference TRBV7-8 and TRBJ2-1, reads GAGVSQSPRYKVAKRGQDVALRCDPISGHVSLFWYQQALGQGPEFLTYFQNEAQLDKSGLPSDRFFAERPEGSVSTLKIQRTQQEDSAVYLCASSPQAAVPYNEQFFGPGTRLTVL.

The chain couples TRBV2 to TRBJ2-3; the D gene is possibly TRBD1 (6 bases). The germline V gene has CDR1 SNHLY and CDR2 FYNNEI. V was clipped by 4 bases and J by 5 bases, with 10 bases between them. This CDR3 comprises 13 residues. CDR3 DNA sequence: TGTGCCAGCAGTGCAGCAGGGGAAGATACGCAGTATTTT. This translates into CASSAAGEDTQYF. The variable domain in full, completed from reference TRBV2 and TRBJ2-3, reads EPEVTQTPSHQVTQMGQEVILRCVPISNHLYFYWYRQILGQKVEFLVSFYNNEISEKSEIFDDQFSVERPDGSNFTLKIRSTKLEDSAMYFCASSAAGEDTQYFGPGTRLTVL.

The chain joins TRBV4-1 to TRBJ2-2; D is ambiguous. Looked up from germline, CDR1 is MGHRA and CDR2 is YSYEKL. Trimming cost V 5 bases and J 4 bases, with 17 bases left between them. The length of the CDR3 is 16 residues. CDR3 in amino acids: CASSWMLWPRTGELFF. The CDR3 DNA reads as TGCGCCAGCAGCTGGATGCTTTGGCCCCGCACCGGGGAGCTGTTTTTT.

The rearrangement uses TRBV19 and TRBJ1-5; possibly TRBD1 for D (6 bases). Germline CDR1 LNHDA, CDR2 SQIVND (reference sequence). There are 14 residues in the CDR3. V dropped 8 bases and J dropped 9 bases, with 20 bases sitting between them. In nucleotides, the CDR3 is TGTGCCAGTTCCCTGAGGCAGGGGAGAGGGCCCCAGCATTTT. The encoded protein is CASSLRQGRGPQHF.

CDR3 in DNA: TGTGCCAGCAGTTACTCGATTGAGGGCGGCTACGAGCAGTACTTC. As protein: CASSYSIEGGYEQYF. The V call is TRBV6-5, the J call TRBJ2-7; perhaps TRBD2 as D (5 bases). Germline assignment: CDR1 MNHEY and CDR2 SVGAGI. The V gene lost 0 bases and the J gene lost 3 bases, with 12 bases spanning the gap. The CDR3 spans 15 residues.

In this sample, this clone is medium-sized. The rearrangement joins TRBV18 to TRBJ1-2; no firm D call. Trimming removed 0 bases from V and 2 bases from J, with 10 bases in between. The V gene's germline CDR1 is KGHSH and CDR2 LQKENI. This CDR3 region has 15 residues. This CDR3 reads CASSPPVQRNYGYTF. CDR3 DNA: TGTGCCAGCTCACCACCGGTGCAGAGAAACTATGGCTACACCTTC.

Worth noting for this clone: Other DNA sequences within the sample encode an identical CDR3. V and J are TRBV15 and TRBJ2-7, with D hard to call. The germline V and J ends were trimmed by 0 bases and 2 bases, with 8 bases remaining between them. This CDR3 is 14 amino acids long. Looked up from germline, CDR1 is LNHNV and CDR2 is YYDKDF (reference sequence). This CDR3 reads CATSRDQAAYEQYF. The CDR3 DNA sequence: TGTGCCACCAGCAGAGATCAAGCCGCCTACGAGCAGTACTTC.

The chain carries TRBV5-6 and TRBJ2-2; the match to TRBD2 covers 14 bases. The CDR3 contains 19 residues. The trim removed 4 bases at V and 4 bases at J, leaving 12 bases unmatched. Looked up from germline, CDR1 is SGHDT and CDR2 is YYEEEE. CDR3 bases: TGTGCCAGCAGCGACTCGACTAGCGGGGGGGCGGTTGGCACCGGGGAGCTGTTTTTT. The encoded protein is CASSDSTSGGAVGTGELFF.

The gene calls are TRBV5-4 and TRBJ1-2; 9 bases line up with TRBD1. The CDR3 consists of 15 residues. Trimming removed 4 bases from V and 2 bases from J; junction bases left unmatched: 6. Germline assignment: CDR1 SGHNT and CDR2 YYREEE (reference sequence). This CDR3 is CASSPGQGKNYGYTF. The CDR3 DNA is TGTGCCAGCAGCCCCGGACAGGGGAAGAACTATGGCTACACCTTC. Drawing the rest from reference TRBV5-4 and TRBJ1-2, the complete variable domain is ETGVTQSPTHLIKTRGQQVTLRCSSQSGHNTVSWYQQALGQGPQFIFQYYREEENGRGNFPPRFSGLQFPNYSSELNVNALELDDSALYLCASSPGQGKNYGYTFGSGTRLTVV.

This rearrangement joins TRBV2 to TRBJ2-6, with TRBD1 identical over 7 bases. The CDR3 runs to 16 residues. Germline V lookup: CDR1 SNHLY, CDR2 FYNNEI. V was clipped by 2 bases and J by 0 bases; unmatched bases: 1. The CDR3 DNA follows: TGTGCCAGCAGTGAATGGACAGGCTCTGGGGCCAACGTCCTGACTTTC. This codes for CASSEWTGSGANVLTF.

The chain links TRBV7-2 to TRBJ1-1; tentatively, D is TRBD1 (5 bases). Germline-derived CDR1 and CDR2 are SGHTA and FQGNSA. This CDR3 comprises 14 residues. The germline V and J ends were trimmed by 2 bases and 3 bases, with 10 bases remaining between them. CDR3 coding DNA: TGTGCCAGCAGCTTAATAGGCAGGGACACTGAAGCTTTCTTT. Its protein is CASSLIGRDTEAFF. The variable domain in full, completed from reference TRBV7-2 and TRBJ1-1, reads GAGVSQSPSNKVTEKGKDVELRCDPISGHTALYWYRQSLGQGLEFLIYFQGNSAPDKSGLPSDRFSAERTGGSVSTLTIQRTQQEDSAVYLCASSLIGRDTEAFFGQGTRLTVV.

J is TRBJ1-2 and V is TRBV6-1, with D tentatively TRBD1 (5 bases). The V gene lost 6 bases and the J gene lost 8 bases, with 10 bases spanning the gap. The CDR3 has 11 residues. CDR1 is MNHNS, CDR2 SASEGT, per germline. CDR3 nucleotide sequence: TGTGCCAGCAGCCAGGGCATGGGCTACACCTTC. Translated: CASSQGMGYTF.

This chain joins TRBV9 and TRBJ2-3, with TRBD2 matching 7 bases. Per the germline V gene, CDR1 is SGDLS and CDR2 is YYNGEE. The CDR3 extends over 17 amino acids. The junction had 15 bases not matched to a gene; V was cut back by 7 bases and J by 1 base. CDR3 amino acids: CASSPRARGTGTDTQYF. The CDR3 coding sequence is TGTGCCAGCTCGCCGAGGGCGCGGGGGACCGGCACAGATACGCAGTATTTT.

In this sample, this clone turned up a few times. The chain is built from TRBV2 and TRBJ2-3; 11 bases are a match to TRBD2. The junction had 11 bases not matched to a gene; V was cut back by 6 bases and J by 6 bases. This CDR3 is built from 16 residues. CDR1 and CDR2 (germline): SNHLY, FYNNEI. The CDR3 reads CASSASGGTRGDTQYF. The CDR3 DNA reads TGTGCCAGCAGCGCTAGCGGGGGGACACGCGGGGATACGCAGTATTTT.

The rearrangement links TRBV5-1 to TRBJ2-1; D possibly matches TRBD1 or TRBD2 (5 bases each). The germline V and J ends were trimmed by 2 bases and 13 bases, with 13 bases remaining between them. The CDR3 is 12 residues long. CDR1 and CDR2 (germline): SGHRS, YFSETQ. Here the CDR3 reads CASSLPRDEQFF. CDR3 sequence (DNA): TGCGCCAGCAGCTTACCGAGGGACGAACAGTTCTTC.

The rearrangement uses TRBV5-4 and TRBJ2-3; 10 bases match TRBD2. CDR3 length equals 16 residues. The germline V gene encodes CDR1 SGHNT and CDR2 YYREEE (reference sequence). J gave up 2 bases and V 2 bases, and 5 bases lay outside the gene matches. The CDR3 protein is CASSFPLAGDTDTQYF. CDR3 bases: TGTGCCAGCAGCTTTCCCCTAGCGGGGGACACAGATACGCAGTATTTT.

J is TRBJ2-3 and V is TRBV29-1, with 9 bases identical to TRBD2. The germline CDR1 and CDR2 sequences are SQVTM and ANQGSEA. J was trimmed by 6 bases and V by 0 bases; bases with no gene match: 10. This CDR3 is 16 amino acids long. Written as DNA, the CDR3 is TGCAGCGTTGAAGATCCTCGTGCGGGGGGGGGCGATACGCAGTATTTT. It codes for CSVEDPRAGGGDTQYF.

This clone is a singleton in its sample. V is TRBV11-3 and J is TRBJ2-1; TRBD2 agrees at 9 bases. CDR1 SGHNT and CDR2 YENEEA come from the germline V gene. The V and J ends lost 0 bases and 10 bases, in that order; junction bases with no gene match: 13. The CDR3 has 17 residues. In DNA form, the CDR3 reads TGTGCCAGCAGCTTAGAGTTCGTCGGCGGGGGGGCCGGCGAGCAGTTCTTC. Its translation is CASSLEFVGGGAGEQFF.

This clone is categorized as medium-sized. This rearrangement joins TRBV7-9 to TRBJ2-7; D possibly matches TRBD1 or TRBD2 (6 bases each). CDR3 length: 18 amino acids. Trimming removed 5 bases from V and 0 bases from J, with 23 bases in between. The germline gives CDR1 SEHNR, CDR2 FQNEAQ (reference sequence). CDR3 region: CASSPRWGDTTFSYEQYF. CDR3 coding DNA: TGTGCCAGCAGCCCAAGATGGGGGGACACCACTTTCTCCTACGAGCAGTACTTC.

The count of this clone is one. The chain joins TRBV13 to TRBJ2-3; TRBD2 aligns across 7 bases. This CDR3 spans 16 amino acids. Trimming at V came to 1 base and at J to 5 bases, leaving 9 bases not matched to a gene. Germline CDR1 is PRHDT and CDR2 is FYEKMQ (reference sequence). CDR3 sequence (DNA): TGTGCCAGCAGCTTAGCGAGGTGGGGGGGGAAAGATACGCAGTATTTT. Translation: CASSLARWGGKDTQYF. The full variable domain, completed using reference TRBV13 and TRBJ2-3, is AAGVIQSPRHLIKEKRETATLKCYPIPRHDTVYWYQQGPGQDPQFLISFYEKMQSDKGSIPDRFSAQQFSDYHSELNMSSLELGDSALYFCASSLARWGGKDTQYFGPGTRLTVL.

This sequence joins TRBV5-4 and TRBJ2-3; the match to TRBD2 covers 8 bases. The CDR3 length is 13 residues. Germline V gives CDR1 SGHNT, CDR2 YYREEE (reference sequence). The V segment lost 9 bases and the J segment 6 bases; nucleotides outside the gene matches: 9. The CDR3 protein is CATAGLATDTQYF. CDR3 coding DNA: TGTGCCACCGCTGGACTAGCAACGGATACGCAGTATTTT. The full variable domain, its missing parts supplied by reference TRBV5-4 and TRBJ2-3, is ETGVTQSPTHLIKTRGQQVTLRCSSQSGHNTVSWYQQALGQGPQFIFQYYREEENGRGNFPPRFSGLQFPNYSSELNVNALELDDSALYLCATAGLATDTQYFGPGTRLTVL.

The chain links TRBV7-9 to TRBJ2-2; a possible D gene is TRBD1 (6 bases). CDR1 and CDR2 from the germline V gene are SEHNR and FQNEAQ (reference sequence). The V gene lost 1 base and the J gene lost 5 bases, with 8 bases spanning the gap. The CDR3 length is 14 residues. The CDR3: CASSLVQGTGELFF. The CDR3 nucleotides are TGTGCCAGCAGCTTAGTACAGGGAACCGGGGAGCTGTTTTTT.

The chain combines TRBV9 with TRBJ2-1, with TRBD1 as a possible D gene (8 bases). Germline V lookup: CDR1 SGDLS, CDR2 YYNGEE. Trimming removed 3 bases from V and 7 bases from J, with 17 bases in between. The CDR3 contains 15 residues. The CDR3 nucleotides read TGTGCCAGCAGCGCCTACAGGGGGGGATATAATGAGCAGTTCTTC. This encodes CASSAYRGGYNEQFF. The complete variable domain, with remaining parts taken from reference TRBV9 and TRBJ2-1, reads DSGVTQTPKHLITATGQRVTLRCSPRSGDLSVYWYQQSLDQGLQFLIQYYNGEERAKGNILERFSAQQFPDLHSELNLSSLELGDSALYFCASSAYRGGYNEQFFGPGTRLTVL.

This clone came up a few times. This chain links TRBV10-1 with TRBJ1-4; perhaps TRBD1 as D (6 bases). The CDR3 consists of 14 residues. Trimming took 3 bases from V and 13 from J, leaving 18 bases between them. Looked up from germline, CDR1 is WNHNN and CDR2 is SYGVQD (reference sequence). As DNA, the CDR3 is TGCGCCAGCAGTGATAATTCTGTGACAGGCTCACTGTTTTTT. Translated: CASSDNSVTGSLFF.

This sequence joins TRBV18 and TRBJ2-6, with 7 positions matching TRBD1. From germline, CDR1 is KGHSH and CDR2 LQKENI. With V trimmed by 3 bases and J by 0 bases, 11 bases remained unmatched. CDR3 length: 19 residues. Here the CDR3 reads CASSPPSGTVSSGANVLTF. CDR3 in DNA: TGTGCCAGCTCACCTCCCTCCGGGACAGTTAGCTCTGGGGCCAACGTCCTGACTTTC.

J is TRBJ1-1 and V is TRBV28, with D hard to call. The V gene's germline CDR1 is MDHEN and CDR2 SYDVKM. Trimming took 2 bases from V and 2 from J, leaving 12 bases between them. This CDR3 spans 15 amino acids. CDR3 in amino acids: CASSLGKGRNTEAFF. CDR3 bases: TGTGCCAGCAGTTTAGGGAAGGGCAGAAACACTGAAGCTTTCTTT.